Below, one T cell receptor beta chain is given with its context. The entry originates in a study of blood T cell repertoires in COVID-19. Study-level background: PBMCs, B-cell-depleted T cells, or T cells provided the cDNA or gDNA that made up the material.

In the original processing: Cell counts per sample came from amplifying reference gene primers. Sequenced by immunoSEQ multiplex PCR; TCRdb stores in-frame clones only, minus some. V and J calls and clone size come straight from that table; D and trimming were deduced from the DNA. The data contain about 200,000 clones, approximately 84% of them singletons. The clonotype originates from a man aged 80 or over with acute or convalescent COVID-19. Sequenced material: peripheral blood.

The CDR3, as DNA: TGTGCCAGTAGTACCCCCCGGGACAGCTTCACAGATACGCAGTATTTT. It encodes CASSTPRDSFTDTQYF. This chain links TRBV19 with TRBJ2-3; 7 bases line up with TRBD1. The CDR3 consists of 16 residues. With V trimmed by 4 bases and J by 2 bases, 9 bases remained unmatched. Germline CDR1 and CDR2: LNHDA and SQIVND (reference sequence). Full variable domain (outside the CDR3, taken from reference TRBV19 and TRBJ2-3): DGGITQSPKYLFRKEGQNVTLSCEQNLNHDAMYWYRQDPGQGLRLIYYSQIVNDFQKGDIAEGYSVSREKKESFPLTVTSAQKNPTAFYLCASSTPRDSFTDTQYFGPGTRLTVL.